This T cell receptor beta chain came from a study of radiotherapy plus CTLA-4 blockade in lung cancer. For the study at large: There were objective responses in around 18% of patients, and 31% had disease control. Study-wide results and limits: Early blood T cell clone dynamics reportedly forecast response best, with interferon-beta. There was expansion of tumor-derived TCR clones in blood after radiotherapy plus ipilimumab.

Remarks on this clone: The antigen is undetermined.

Method: immunoSEQ multiplex PCR; TCRdb's copy keeps in-frame clones and lacks some. The sample has approximately 100,000 clones; about 83% are singletons. This TCR was recovered from a human donor with non-small cell lung cancer that progressed on radiotherapy plus ipilimumab. Some clones in this sample may be carry-over from other donors' samples. The specimen comprised peripheral blood, sampled from a patient treated with radiotherapy plus ipilimumab.

This CDR3 reads CASSATGGPGNTIYF. CDR3 DNA sequence: TGTGCCAGCAGCGCGACAGGGGGCCCTGGAAACACCATATATTTT. The rearrangement links TRBV7-9 to TRBJ1-3; 10 positions match TRBD1. The CDR3 totals 15 residues. V lost 5 bases, J lost 2 bases, and 3 bases stayed unmatched. CDR1 is SEHNR, CDR2 FQNEAQ, per germline (reference sequence).